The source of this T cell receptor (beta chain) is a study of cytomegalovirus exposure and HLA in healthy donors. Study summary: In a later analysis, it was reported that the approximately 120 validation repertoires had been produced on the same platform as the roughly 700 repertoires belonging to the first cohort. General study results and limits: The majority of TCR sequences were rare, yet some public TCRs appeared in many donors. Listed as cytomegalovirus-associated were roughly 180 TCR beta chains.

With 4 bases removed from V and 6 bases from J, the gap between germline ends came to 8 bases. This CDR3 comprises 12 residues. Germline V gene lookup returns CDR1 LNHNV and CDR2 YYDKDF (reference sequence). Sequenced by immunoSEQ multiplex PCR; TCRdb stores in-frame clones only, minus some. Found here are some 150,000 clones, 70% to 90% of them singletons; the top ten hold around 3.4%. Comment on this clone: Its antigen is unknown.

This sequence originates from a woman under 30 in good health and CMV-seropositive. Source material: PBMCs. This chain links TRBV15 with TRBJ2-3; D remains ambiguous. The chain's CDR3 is CATSNPRDTQYF. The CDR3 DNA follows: TGTGCCACCAGCAACCCTAGGGATACGCAGTATTTT. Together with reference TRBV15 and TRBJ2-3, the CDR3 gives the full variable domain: DAMVIQNPRYQVTQFGKPVTLSCSQTLNHNVMYWYQQKSSQAPKLLFHYYDKDFNNEADTPDNFQSRRPNTSFCFLDIRSPGLGDTAMYLCATSNPRDTQYFGPGTRLTVL.